This T cell receptor (beta chain) emerged from a study of T cell responses to AZD1222 COVID-19 vaccine. Study-wide results and caveats: Unmutated variant regions reportedly attract nearly half of all spike-specific TCRs. Donors were mostly white British, more females; clonal diversity possibly underestimated. Samples come after the peak T cell response, not at day 14.

In the case of this clone: Antigen specificity is unknown.

Sequenced by immunoSEQ multiplex PCR; TCRdb stores in-frame clones only, minus some. The data contain roughly 97,000 clones, roughly 92% of them singletons. The trim removed 7 bases at V and 7 bases at J, leaving 8 bases unmatched. The germline V gene has CDR1 SNHLY and CDR2 FYNNEI. CDR3 length equals 14 residues. The sequence came from an adult in good health. Sequenced here: peripheral blood, sampled on day 0 of AZD1222 vaccination. The chain recombines TRBV2 with TRBJ2-1; 9 bases are shared with TRBD1. CDR3 amino acids: CASTDRGKENEQFF. In DNA, the CDR3 is TGTGCCAGCACCGACAGGGGGAAGGAGAATGAGCAGTTCTTC. The entire variable domain, with the rest obtained from reference TRBV2 and TRBJ2-1, is as follows: EPEVTQTPSHQVTQMGQEVILRCVPISNHLYFYWYRQILGQKVEFLVSFYNNEISEKSEIFDDQFSVERPDGSNFTLKIRSTKLEDSAMYFCASTDRGKENEQFFGPGTRLTVL.